Reported below is one T cell receptor beta chain. Its antigen is currently unknown. Amplification of TCR beta CDR3 regions was performed using RNA transcripts as template. HTBI primers were the set used in a first-round RT-PCR of the TCR CDR3. TCRdb recomputed calls from the multiplex PCR reads with MiXCR, one row per CDR3 protein. The sample consists of 500,000 to 600,000 distinct CDR3 sequences, about 45% of them appearing once. Clinical symptoms, serum thyroxine and TRAb, thyroid ultrasound and orbital computed tomography together formed the diagnostic basis. This specimen comes from a study of T cells in Graves' hyperthyroidism and ophthalmopathy. Study results and limitations: Most clonotypes that expanded in the thyroid above 0.001 also showed up in blood.

Germline loops: CDR1 SQVTM, CDR2 ANQGSEA. With 7 bases removed from V and 8 bases from J, the gap between germline ends came to 14 bases. CDR3 length: 11 residues. This chain connects TRBV29-1 to TRBJ1-2, with D possibly matching TRBD1 (5 bases). Source material: peripheral blood or thyroid tissue (not recorded which). The receptor comes from an adult woman with Graves' disease, either hyperthyroidism or ophthalmopathy (not recorded which). CDR3 region: CSARVGEGYTF. Written as DNA, the CDR3 is TGCAGCGCACGTGTAGGGGAAGGCTACACCTTC.